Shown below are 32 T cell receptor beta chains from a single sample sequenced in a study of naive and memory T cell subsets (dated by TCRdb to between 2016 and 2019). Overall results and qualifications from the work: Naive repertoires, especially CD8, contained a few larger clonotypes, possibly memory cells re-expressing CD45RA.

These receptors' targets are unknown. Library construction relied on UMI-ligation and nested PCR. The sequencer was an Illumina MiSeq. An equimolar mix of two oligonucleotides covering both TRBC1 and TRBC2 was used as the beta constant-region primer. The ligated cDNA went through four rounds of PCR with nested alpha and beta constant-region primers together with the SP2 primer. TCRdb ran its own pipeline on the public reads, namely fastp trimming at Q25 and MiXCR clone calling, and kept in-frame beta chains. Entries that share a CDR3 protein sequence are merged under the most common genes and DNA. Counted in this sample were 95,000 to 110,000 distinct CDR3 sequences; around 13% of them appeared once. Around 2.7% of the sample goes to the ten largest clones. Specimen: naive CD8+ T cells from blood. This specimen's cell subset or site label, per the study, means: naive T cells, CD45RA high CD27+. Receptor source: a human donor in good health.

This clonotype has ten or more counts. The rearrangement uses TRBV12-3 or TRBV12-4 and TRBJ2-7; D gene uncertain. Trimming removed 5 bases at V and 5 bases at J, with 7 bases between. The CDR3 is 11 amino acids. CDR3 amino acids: CASSLRNEQYF. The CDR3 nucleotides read TGTGCCAGCAGTCTGAGGAACGAGCAGTACTTC.

The CDR3 nucleotides are TGCGCCAGCAGCCAAGATTTACCCAGACAGGGGGCTTTGTATAATTCACCCCTCCACTTT. As protein: CASSQDLPRQGALYNSPLHF. The chain joins TRBV4-1 to TRBJ1-6; TRBD1 aligns across 10 bases. CDR1 and CDR2 from the germline V gene are MGHRA and YSYEKL. V was pared by 0 bases and J by 4 bases, with 12 bases of the junction left unmatched. The CDR3 runs 20 residues.

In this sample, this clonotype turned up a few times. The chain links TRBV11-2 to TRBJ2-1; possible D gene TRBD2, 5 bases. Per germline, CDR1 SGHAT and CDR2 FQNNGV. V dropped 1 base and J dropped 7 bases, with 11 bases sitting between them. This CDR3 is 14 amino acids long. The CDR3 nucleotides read TGTGCCAGCAGCTTAGCGACTCGGAGGAATGAGCAGTTCTTC. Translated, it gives CASSLATRRNEQFF.

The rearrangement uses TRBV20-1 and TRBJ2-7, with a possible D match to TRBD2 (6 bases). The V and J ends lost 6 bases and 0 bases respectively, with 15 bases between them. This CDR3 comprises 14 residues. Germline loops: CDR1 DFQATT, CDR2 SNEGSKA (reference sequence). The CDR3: CSATTSPSSYEQYF. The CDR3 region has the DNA TGCAGTGCAACAACTAGCCCTTCCTCCTACGAGCAGTACTTC.

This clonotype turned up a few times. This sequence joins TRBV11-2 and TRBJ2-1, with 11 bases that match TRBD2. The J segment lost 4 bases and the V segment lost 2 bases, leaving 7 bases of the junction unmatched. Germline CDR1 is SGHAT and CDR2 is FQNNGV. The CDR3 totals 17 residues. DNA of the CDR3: TGTGCCAGCAGCTTACATGGCGGGACTAGCGGTTACAATGAGCAGTTCTTC. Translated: CASSLHGGTSGYNEQFF.

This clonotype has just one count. CDR3 nucleotide sequence: TGTGCCAGCAGCCCCGAGCTCCCTGAAGACGAGCAGTACTTC. As protein: CASSPELPEDEQYF. This chain joins TRBV7-9 and TRBJ2-7; D is uncertain. V dropped 5 bases and J dropped 5 bases, with 16 bases sitting between them. The CDR3 is 14 residues long. Germline values: CDR1 SEHNR, CDR2 FQNEAQ (reference sequence).

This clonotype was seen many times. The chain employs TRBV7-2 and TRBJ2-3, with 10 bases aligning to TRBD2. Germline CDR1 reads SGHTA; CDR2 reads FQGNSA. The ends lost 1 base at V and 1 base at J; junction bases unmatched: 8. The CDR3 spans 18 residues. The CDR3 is CASSLGLAGTMGTDTQYF. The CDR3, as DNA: TGTGCCAGCAGCTTAGGACTAGCGGGCACAATGGGCACAGATACGCAGTATTTT.

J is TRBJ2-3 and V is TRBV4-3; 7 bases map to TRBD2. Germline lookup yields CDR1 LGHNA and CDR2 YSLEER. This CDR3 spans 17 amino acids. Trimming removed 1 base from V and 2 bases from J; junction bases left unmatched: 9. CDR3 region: CASSQAFAGVITDTQYF. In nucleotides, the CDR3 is TGCGCCAGCAGCCAAGCGTTCGCGGGGGTGATCACAGATACGCAGTATTTT.

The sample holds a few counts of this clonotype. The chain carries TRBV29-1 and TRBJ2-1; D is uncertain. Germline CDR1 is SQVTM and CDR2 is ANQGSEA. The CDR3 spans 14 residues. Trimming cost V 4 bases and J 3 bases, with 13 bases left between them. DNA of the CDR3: TGCAGCGTTGTAGATGGGTGGAACTACAATGAGCAGTTCTTC. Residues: CSVVDGWNYNEQFF.

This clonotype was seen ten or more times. Here the CDR3 DNA reads TGTGCCAGCAGTTTCGGGGAAATGGGCTACGAGCAGTACTTC. It specifies CASSFGEMGYEQYF. The rearrangement links TRBV12-3 or TRBV12-4 to TRBJ2-7; D possibly corresponds to TRBD2 (5 bases). The CDR3 loop spans 14 amino acids. Trimming pared 3 bases from V and 3 bases from J, leaving 12 bases between.

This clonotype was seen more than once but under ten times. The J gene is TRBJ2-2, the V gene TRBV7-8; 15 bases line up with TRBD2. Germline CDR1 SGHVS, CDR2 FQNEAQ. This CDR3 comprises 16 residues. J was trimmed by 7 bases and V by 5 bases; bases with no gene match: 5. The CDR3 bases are TGTGCCAGCAGCGGACTAGCGGGAGGGCCGCTCGGGGAGCTGTTTTTT. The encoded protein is CASSGLAGGPLGELFF.

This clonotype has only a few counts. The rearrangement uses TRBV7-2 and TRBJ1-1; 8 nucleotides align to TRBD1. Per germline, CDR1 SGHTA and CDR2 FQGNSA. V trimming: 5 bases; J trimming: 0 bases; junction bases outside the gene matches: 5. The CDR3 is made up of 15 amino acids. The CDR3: CASSLGQVLNTEAFF. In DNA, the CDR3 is TGTGCCAGCAGCCTGGGACAGGTCCTGAACACTGAAGCTTTCTTT.

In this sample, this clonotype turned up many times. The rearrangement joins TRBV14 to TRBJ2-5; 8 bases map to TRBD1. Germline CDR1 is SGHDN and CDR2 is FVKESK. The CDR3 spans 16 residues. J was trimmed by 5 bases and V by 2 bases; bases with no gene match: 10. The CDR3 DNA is TGTGCCAGCAGCCAAACGACAGGGGCCCGGATGGAGACCCAGTACTTC. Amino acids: CASSQTTGARMETQYF.

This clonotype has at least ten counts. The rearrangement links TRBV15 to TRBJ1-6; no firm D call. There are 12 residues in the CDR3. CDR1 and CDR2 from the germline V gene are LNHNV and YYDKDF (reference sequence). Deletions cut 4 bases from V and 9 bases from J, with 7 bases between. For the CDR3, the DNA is TGTGCCACCAGCACAGCAGGTTCACCCCTCCACTTT. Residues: CATSTAGSPLHF.

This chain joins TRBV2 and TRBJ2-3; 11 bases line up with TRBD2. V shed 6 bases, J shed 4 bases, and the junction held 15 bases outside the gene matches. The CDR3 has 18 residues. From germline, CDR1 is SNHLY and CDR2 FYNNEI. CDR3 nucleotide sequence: TGTGCCAGCAGCCCTCCCACCCCAACTAGCGGGGGTCCAGATACGCAGTATTTT. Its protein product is CASSPPTPTSGGPDTQYF.

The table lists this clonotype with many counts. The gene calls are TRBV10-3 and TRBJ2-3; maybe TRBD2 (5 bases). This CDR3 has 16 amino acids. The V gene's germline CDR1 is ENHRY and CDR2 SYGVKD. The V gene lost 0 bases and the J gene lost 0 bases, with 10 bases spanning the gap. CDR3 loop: CAISESSGVSTDTQYF. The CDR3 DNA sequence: TGTGCCATCAGTGAGTCGAGCGGAGTTAGCACAGATACGCAGTATTTT.

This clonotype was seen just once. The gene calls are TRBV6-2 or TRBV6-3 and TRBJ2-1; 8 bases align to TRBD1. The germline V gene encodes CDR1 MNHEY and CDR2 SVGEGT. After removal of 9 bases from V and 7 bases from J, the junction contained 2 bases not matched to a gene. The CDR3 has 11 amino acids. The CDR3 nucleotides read TGTGCCAGTGACAGGGGTAATGAGCAGTTCTTC. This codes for CASDRGNEQFF.

The DNA of the CDR3 is TGTGCCAGCAGCTTAACTTTCAGCGGGAGTGCCTTGGAAGAGCAGTACTTC. Amino acid sequence: CASSLTFSGSALEEQYF. The chain has TRBV11-3 and TRBJ2-7; 8 bases are a match to TRBD2. CDR3 length: 17 residues. Germline CDR1 reads SGHNT; CDR2 reads YENEEA. V dropped 2 bases and J dropped 7; count of bases not matched to a gene: 16.

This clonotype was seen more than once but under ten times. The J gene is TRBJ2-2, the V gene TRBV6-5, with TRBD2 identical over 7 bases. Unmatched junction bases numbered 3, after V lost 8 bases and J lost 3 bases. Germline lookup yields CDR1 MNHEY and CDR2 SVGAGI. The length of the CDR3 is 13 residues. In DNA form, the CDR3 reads TGTGCCAGCGGGGGAGGGGACACCGGGGAGCTGTTTTTT. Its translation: CASGGGDTGELFF.

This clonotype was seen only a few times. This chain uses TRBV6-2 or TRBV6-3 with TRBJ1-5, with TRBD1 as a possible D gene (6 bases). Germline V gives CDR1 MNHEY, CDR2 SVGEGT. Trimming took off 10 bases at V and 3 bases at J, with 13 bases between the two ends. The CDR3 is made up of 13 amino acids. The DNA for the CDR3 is TGTGCCACCCACCCAGGGGACAATCAGCCCCAGCATTTT. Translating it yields CATHPGDNQPQHF.

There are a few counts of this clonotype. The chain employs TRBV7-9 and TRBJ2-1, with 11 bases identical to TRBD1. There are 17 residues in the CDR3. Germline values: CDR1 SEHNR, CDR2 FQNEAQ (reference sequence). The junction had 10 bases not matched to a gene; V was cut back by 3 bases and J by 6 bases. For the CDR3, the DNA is TGTGCCAGCAGCTTCGGTAGTAGGACAGGGGGCGTCAATGAGCAGTTCTTC. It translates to CASSFGSRTGGVNEQFF.

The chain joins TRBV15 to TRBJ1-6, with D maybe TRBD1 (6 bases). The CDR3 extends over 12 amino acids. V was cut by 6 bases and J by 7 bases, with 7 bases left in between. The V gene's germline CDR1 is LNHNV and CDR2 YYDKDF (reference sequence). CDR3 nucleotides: TGTGCCACCAGAGGGGGAAATTCACCCCTCCACTTT. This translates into CATRGGNSPLHF.

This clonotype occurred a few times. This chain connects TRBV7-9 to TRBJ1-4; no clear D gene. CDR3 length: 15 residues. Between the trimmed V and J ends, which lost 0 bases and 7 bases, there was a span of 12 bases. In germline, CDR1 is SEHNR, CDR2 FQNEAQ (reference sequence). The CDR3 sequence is CASSLAQEGIEKLFF. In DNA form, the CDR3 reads TGTGCCAGCAGCTTAGCCCAGGAAGGGATTGAAAAACTGTTTTTT. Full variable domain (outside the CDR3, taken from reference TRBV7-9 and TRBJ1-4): DTGVSQNPRHKITKRGQNVTFRCDPISEHNRLYWYRQTLGQGPEFLTYFQNEAQLEKSRLLSDRFSAERPKGSFSTLEIQRTEQGDSAMYLCASSLAQEGIEKLFFGSGTQLSVL.

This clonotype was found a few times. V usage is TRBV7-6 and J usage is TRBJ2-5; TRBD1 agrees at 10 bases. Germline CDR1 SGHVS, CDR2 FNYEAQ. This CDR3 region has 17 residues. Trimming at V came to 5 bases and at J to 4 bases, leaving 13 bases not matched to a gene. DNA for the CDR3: TGTGCCAGCAGCCCAGGCGCACCTCGGGACAGGGGAGAGACCCAGTACTTC. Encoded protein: CASSPGAPRDRGETQYF. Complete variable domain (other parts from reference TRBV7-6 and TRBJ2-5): GAGVSQSPRYKVTKRGQDVALRCDPISGHVSLYWYRQALGQGPEFLTYFNYEAQQDKSGLPNDRFSAERPEGSISTLTIQRTEQRDSAMYRCASSPGAPRDRGETQYFGPGTRLLVL.

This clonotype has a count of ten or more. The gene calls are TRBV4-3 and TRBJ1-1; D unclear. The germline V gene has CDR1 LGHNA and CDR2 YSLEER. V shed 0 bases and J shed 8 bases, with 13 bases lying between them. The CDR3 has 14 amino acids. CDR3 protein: CASSQDFGRAEAFF. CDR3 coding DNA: TGCGCCAGCAGCCAAGATTTCGGGCGGGCAGAAGCTTTCTTT.

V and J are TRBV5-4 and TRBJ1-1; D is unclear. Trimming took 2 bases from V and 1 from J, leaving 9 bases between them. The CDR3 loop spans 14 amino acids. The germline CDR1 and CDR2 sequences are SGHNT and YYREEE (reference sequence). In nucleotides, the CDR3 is TGTGCCAGCAGCTTTATCGACAAGAACACTGAAGCTTTCTTT. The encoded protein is CASSFIDKNTEAFF.

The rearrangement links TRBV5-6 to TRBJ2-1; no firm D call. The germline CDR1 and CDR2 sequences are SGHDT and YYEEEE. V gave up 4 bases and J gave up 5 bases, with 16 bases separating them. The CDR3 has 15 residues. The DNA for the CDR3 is TGTGCCAGCAGCCGAGTATTCTCCCGAGACAATGAGCAGTTCTTC. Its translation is CASSRVFSRDNEQFF.

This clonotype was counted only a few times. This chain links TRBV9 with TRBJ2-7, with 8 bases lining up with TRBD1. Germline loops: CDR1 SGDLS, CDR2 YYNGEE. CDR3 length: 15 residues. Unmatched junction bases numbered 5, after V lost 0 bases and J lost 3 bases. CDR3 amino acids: CASSVGTGSLYEQYF. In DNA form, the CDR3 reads TGTGCCAGCAGCGTAGGGACAGGGTCCCTCTACGAGCAGTACTTC.

CDR3 sequence reads: CASSLEWGGAHTDTQYF. The CDR3 DNA reads as TGTGCCAGCAGCTTAGAGTGGGGCGGGGCCCACACAGATACGCAGTATTTT. This chain links TRBV11-2 with TRBJ2-3; possibly TRBD2 for D (6 bases). V was clipped by 0 bases and J by 2 bases, with 15 bases between them. This CDR3 comprises 17 residues. Germline-derived CDR1 and CDR2 are SGHAT and FQNNGV. Together with reference TRBV11-2 and TRBJ2-3, the CDR3 gives the full variable domain: EAGVAQSPRYKIIEKRQSVAFWCNPISGHATLYWYQQILGQGPKLLIQFQNNGVVDDSQLPKDRFSAERLKGVDSTLKIQPAKLEDSAVYLCASSLEWGGAHTDTQYFGPGTRLTVL.

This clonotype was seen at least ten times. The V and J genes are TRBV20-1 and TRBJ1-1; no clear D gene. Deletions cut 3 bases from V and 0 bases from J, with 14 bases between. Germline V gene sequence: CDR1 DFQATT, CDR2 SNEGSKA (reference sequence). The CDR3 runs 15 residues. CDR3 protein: CSASTGGGMNTEAFF. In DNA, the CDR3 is TGCAGTGCTAGTACGGGCGGCGGGATGAACACTGAAGCTTTCTTT.

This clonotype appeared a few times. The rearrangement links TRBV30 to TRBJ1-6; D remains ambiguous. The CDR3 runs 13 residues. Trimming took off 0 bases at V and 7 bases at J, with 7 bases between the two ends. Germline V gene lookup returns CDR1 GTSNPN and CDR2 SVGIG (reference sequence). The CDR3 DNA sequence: TGTGCCTGGAGTGTACTCGAGAATTCACCCCTCCACTTT. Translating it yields CAWSVLENSPLHF.

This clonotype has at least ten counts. The CDR3 loop is CATSRKGQPSTGELFF. The CDR3 bases are TGTGCCACCAGCAGAAAAGGACAGCCGTCCACCGGGGAGCTGTTTTTT. The J gene is TRBJ2-2, the V gene TRBV15; perhaps TRBD1 as D (6 bases). Trimming left V 2 bases short and J 4 bases short, with 14 bases between. The CDR3 covers 16 residues. CDR1 is LNHNV, CDR2 YYDKDF, per germline (reference sequence).